This T cell receptor beta chain was obtained from a study of cytomegalovirus exposure and HLA in healthy donors. The ends lost 1 base at V and 1 base at J; junction bases unmatched: 3. This CDR3 region has 15 residues. Germline CDR1 SEHNR, CDR2 FQNEAQ (reference sequence). The PCR employed 60 Vbeta primers together with 13 Jbeta primers. TCRdb's table, derived via immunoSEQ multiplex PCR, lists solely in-frame clones and lacks some. The sample shows about 89,000 clones, 75% to 90% of them seen only once. V usage is TRBV7-9 and J usage is TRBJ1-1; TRBD1 matches at 7 bases. Sequencing used PBMCs. The receptor comes from a man in his forties or fifties in good health and CMV-seropositive. The DNA of the CDR3 is TGTGCCAGCAGCTTAGAGGGGGCGCGGAACACTGAAGCTTTCTTT. Protein product: CASSLEGARNTEAFF.